These 21 T cell receptor beta chains originate from one sample sequenced in a study of technical replicates of blood from several donors. The method was immunoSEQ multiplex PCR; TCRdb's version includes in-frame clones alone and lacks a portion of them. The repertoire includes tens of thousands of clones, 70% to 90% of them detected once, and approximately 5.4% sits in the top ten. Sequenced sample: PBMCs. The receptors were gathered from a human donor in good health. Some clones in this sample may be carry-over from other donors' samples.

This rearrangement joins TRBV9 to TRBJ1-1; D ambiguous. This CDR3 spans 13 amino acids. The V and J ends lost 3 bases and 1 base respectively, with 7 bases between them. Germline V gene data show CDR1 as SGDLS and CDR2 as YYNGEE. CDR3 in DNA: TGTGCCAGCAGCGCCTCCGGGAACACTGAAGCTTTCTTT. Amino acids: CASSASGNTEAFF. Together with reference TRBV9 and TRBJ1-1, the CDR3 gives the full variable domain: DSGVTQTPKHLITATGQRVTLRCSPRSGDLSVYWYQQSLDQGLQFLIQYYNGEERAKGNILERFSAQQFPDLHSELNLSSLELGDSALYFCASSASGNTEAFFGQGTRLTVV.

The rearrangement uses TRBV7-3 and TRBJ2-1; 12 nucleotides agree with TRBD2. With 5 bases clipped from V and 2 bases from J, the junction kept 13 bases outside the gene matches. Germline V gives CDR1 SGHTA, CDR2 FQGTGA. The CDR3 covers 19 residues. The CDR3 sequence is CASSPGTSGPASPYNEQFF. The CDR3 DNA reads as TGTGCCAGCAGCCCAGGGACTAGCGGGCCGGCTTCGCCCTACAATGAGCAGTTCTTC.

The chain carries TRBV25-1 and TRBJ2-5; TRBD1 is a possible D gene (6 bases). The V gene's germline CDR1 is MGHDK and CDR2 SYGVNS. CDR3 size: 13 residues. V lost 3 bases and J 5 bases, leaving 10 bases between the germline ends. CDR3 region: CASSEGARETQYF. The CDR3 DNA reads TGTGCCAGCAGTGAGGGGGCCAGGGAGACCCAGTACTTC.

The chain uses TRBV27 and TRBJ2-1; 7 nucleotides match TRBD1. Unmatched junction bases numbered 5, after V lost 3 bases and J lost 9 bases. The germline CDR1 and CDR2 sequences are MNHEY and SMNVEV (reference sequence). CDR3 size: 13 residues. CDR3 in DNA: TGTGCCAGCAGTTTCCAGACAGGGCCTGAGCAGTTCTTC. Protein: CASSFQTGPEQFF.

This sequence joins TRBV11-3 and TRBJ2-5, with TRBD1 identical over 9 bases. The germline gives CDR1 SGHNT, CDR2 YENEEA. This CDR3 region has 16 residues. V shed 0 bases and J 7 bases; nucleotides not matched to a gene: 9. CDR3 protein: CASSLEGQGELGTQYF. The CDR3 bases are TGTGCCAGCAGCTTAGAGGGACAGGGTGAGTTAGGGACCCAGTACTTC.

The chain uses TRBV11-2 and TRBJ2-6; D remains unclear. CDR1 and CDR2 (germline): SGHAT, FQNNGV. The CDR3 spans 17 residues. V shed 5 bases and J shed 4 bases, with 18 bases lying between them. The CDR3 sequence: CASSPRPFGAGANVLTF. In DNA, the CDR3 is TGTGCCAGCAGCCCGAGGCCATTCGGCGCGGGGGCCAACGTCCTGACTTTC.

This clone was found a few times. The genes are TRBV27 and TRBJ1-1; 9 nucleotides align to TRBD1. The germline V gene encodes CDR1 MNHEY and CDR2 SMNVEV (reference sequence). The CDR3 is 13 amino acids. With V trimmed by 5 bases and J by 13 bases, 11 bases remained unmatched. The CDR3 DNA follows: TGTGCCAGCAGTCGCCGTGGGACAGGGTTTCTTTTCTTT. This codes for CASSRRGTGFLFF.

The chain is built from TRBV10-3 and TRBJ2-7, with 8 positions matching TRBD1. Germline trimming cut 3 bases from V and 2 bases from J; bases unmatched to any gene: 3. Germline values: CDR1 ENHRY, CDR2 SYGVKD. The CDR3 has 14 residues. CDR3 nucleotides: TGTGCCATCAGTGAAGGCAGGGGGCCCTACGAGCAGTACTTC. Translated: CAISEGRGPYEQYF.

This clone was observed a few times. V gene TRBV7-2 combines with J gene TRBJ1-5, with D possibly TRBD1 on 5 matching bases. The CDR3 loop spans 15 amino acids. Trimming shortened V by 2 bases and J by 8 bases, and 16 bases separated the two germline ends. CDR1 and CDR2 from the germline V gene are SGHTA and FQGNSA. The CDR3 here is CASSLNAGWNEPQHF. As DNA, the CDR3 is TGTGCCAGCAGCTTAAATGCAGGGTGGAATGAGCCCCAGCATTTT. The whole variable domain, filled in from reference TRBV7-2 and TRBJ1-5, reads GAGVSQSPSNKVTEKGKDVELRCDPISGHTALYWYRQSLGQGLEFLIYFQGNSAPDKSGLPSDRFSAERTGGSVSTLTIQRTQQEDSAVYLCASSLNAGWNEPQHFGDGTRLSIL.

V gene TRBV5-1 combines with J gene TRBJ2-5; 10 positions agree with TRBD2. This CDR3 contains 15 residues. J was trimmed by 2 bases and V by 5 bases; bases with no gene match: 6. Germline V CDR1 and CDR2: SGHRS, YFSETQ. Here the CDR3 reads CASSSSGGQQETQYF. In nucleotides, the CDR3 is TGCGCCAGCAGTTCTAGCGGGGGTCAACAAGAGACCCAGTACTTC.

CDR3 DNA: TGCGCCAGCAGCTTGGATTACCCGGAGTCCTACGAGCAGTACTTC. Translation gives CASSLDYPESYEQYF. The rearrangement uses TRBV5-1 and TRBJ2-7, with no clear D. The CDR3 length is 15 residues. With 0 bases removed from V and 1 base from J, the gap between germline ends came to 11 bases. Per germline, CDR1 SGHRS and CDR2 YFSETQ.

The gene calls are TRBV9 and TRBJ2-7; D might be TRBD1 (6 bases). The CDR3 extends over 15 amino acids. V lost 0 bases, J lost 7 bases, and 17 bases lay in between. CDR1 SGDLS and CDR2 YYNGEE come from the germline V gene. The CDR3 nucleotides read TGTGCCAGCAGCGTAGTCGGATCAGGGGCCGTTGAGCAGTACTTC. Amino acid sequence: CASSVVGSGAVEQYF. Drawing the rest from reference TRBV9 and TRBJ2-7, the complete variable domain is DSGVTQTPKHLITATGQRVTLRCSPRSGDLSVYWYQQSLDQGLQFLIQYYNGEERAKGNILERFSAQQFPDLHSELNLSSLELGDSALYFCASSVVGSGAVEQYFGPGTRLTVT.

This chain joins TRBV2 and TRBJ2-3; 10 positions match TRBD2. Germline assignment: CDR1 SNHLY and CDR2 FYNNEI. The CDR3 spans 16 residues. V trimming: 6 bases; J trimming: 1 base; junction bases outside the gene matches: 7. The CDR3 region is CASSVTSGDGTDTQYF. CDR3 bases: TGTGCCAGCAGCGTAACTAGCGGGGACGGCACAGATACGCAGTATTTT.

The V call is TRBV7-9, the J call TRBJ1-4; 7 bases are shared with TRBD1. From germline, CDR1 is SEHNR and CDR2 FQNEAQ (reference sequence). The CDR3 has 13 residues. The trim removed 1 base at V and 12 bases at J, leaving 5 bases unmatched. The CDR3 DNA is TGTGCCAGCAGCTTAGGGGAAACAGGGGAACTGTTTTTT. Translated, it gives CASSLGETGELFF.

The V call is TRBV5-6, the J call TRBJ2-1; 12 nucleotides line up with TRBD2. J was trimmed by 8 bases and V by 4 bases; bases with no gene match: 16. Germline V gives CDR1 SGHDT, CDR2 YYEEEE. The CDR3 is 18 residues long. As DNA, the CDR3 is TGTGCCAGCAGCCCGACCCTGCCGACTAGCGGGGGATCCCATGAGCAGTTCTTC. This gives the protein CASSPTLPTSGGSHEQFF.

The rearrangement links TRBV7-2 to TRBJ2-7; 7 bases map to TRBD2. The CDR3 sequence is 13 residues long. In germline, CDR1 is SGHTA, CDR2 FQGNSA. Germline trimming cut 6 bases from V and 3 bases from J; bases unmatched to any gene: 5. Written as DNA, the CDR3 is TGTGCCAGCAGGGGGGAGGGAGTCTACGAGCAGTACTTC. Its translation: CASRGEGVYEQYF.

The V and J genes are TRBV7-9 and TRBJ2-7; TRBD2 aligns across 9 bases. CDR1 SEHNR and CDR2 FQNEAQ come from the germline V gene (reference sequence). V dropped 5 bases and J dropped 4; count of bases not matched to a gene: 18. This CDR3 contains 18 residues. CDR3: CASSLSTSGPLAGYEQYF. DNA of the CDR3: TGTGCCAGCAGCCTCTCTACCAGCGGGCCGCTAGCGGGGTACGAGCAGTACTTC.

The chain carries TRBV5-4 and TRBJ1-1; D possibly corresponds to TRBD1 (5 bases). The germline V gene encodes CDR1 SGHNT and CDR2 YYREEE (reference sequence). CDR3 size: 13 residues. Trimming left V 4 bases short and J 4 bases short, with 11 bases between. CDR3 in DNA: TGTGCCAGCAGCCCGGACACCCGCACTGAAGCTTTCTTT. Translation gives CASSPDTRTEAFF.

The chain carries TRBV11-2 and TRBJ2-7; the match to TRBD2 covers 12 bases. CDR1 and CDR2 (germline): SGHAT, FQNNGV. CDR3 length: 15 amino acids. Trimming at V came to 4 bases and at J to 0 bases, leaving 1 base not matched to a gene. CDR3 sequence (DNA): TGTGCCAGCAGCTGGACTAGCGGGAACTCCTACGAGCAGTACTTC. Amino acids: CASSWTSGNSYEQYF.

V and J are TRBV6-5 and TRBJ1-2, with a tentative D call TRBD1 (5 bases). Germline CDR1 is MNHEY and CDR2 is SVGAGI. V was clipped by 6 bases and J by 5 bases, with 10 bases between them. This CDR3 is built from 12 residues. CDR3: CASSDSVYGYTF. The CDR3 DNA follows: TGTGCCAGCAGCGACAGCGTTTATGGCTACACCTTC.

This clone appeared a few times. This chain links TRBV6-6 with TRBJ2-7; 11 bases align to TRBD1. V was clipped by 2 bases and J by 4 bases; unmatched bases: 1. This CDR3 spans 14 amino acids. CDR1 and CDR2 (germline): MNHNY, SVGAGI (reference sequence). CDR3 protein: CASSYGTGGYEQYF. The CDR3 DNA reads as TGTGCCAGCAGTTACGGGACAGGGGGTTACGAGCAGTACTTC.